This T cell receptor beta chain was documented in a study of blood T cells in healthy people across ages. Using a J-beta primer mix together with a sample-barcoded 5' primer, a second PCR was run for 7 to 11 cycles. Each of the samples gave a minimum of 2.5 million paired-end reads that contained CDR3. From the 5' RACE reads, TCRdb called clonotypes with MiXCR, one entry per CDR3 protein. The sample includes about 670,000 distinct CDR3 sequences, 45% to 60% of them seen just once. The people who gave samples were healthy Caucasians from Russia, aged roughly 6 to 100. Total RNA extracted from each sample amounted to at least 6 micrograms. This receptor was taken from a woman of 80 years or more in good health. Sequenced: blood.

The CDR3 DNA sequence: TGTGCCAGCAGCGCCCCACAGGGGGGCGATGAGCAGTTCTTC. Its protein is CASSAPQGGDEQFF. J is TRBJ2-1 and V is TRBV13, with 8 bases fitting TRBD1. There are 14 residues in the CDR3. Germline assignment: CDR1 PRHDT and CDR2 FYEKMQ (reference sequence). J lost 8 bases, V lost 5 bases, and 8 bases had no gene match.